These 9 T cell receptor beta chains came from one sample sequenced in a study of cytomegalovirus exposure and HLA in healthy donors. With 60 Vbeta and 13 Jbeta primers, the PCR was carried out. Only in-frame clones appear in the TCRdb table, and some are missing; sequencing was by immunoSEQ multiplex PCR. The sample has approximately 160,000 clones, approximately 80% seen once; the top ten hold about 0.77%. The sequenced sample was PBMCs. These receptors were obtained from a woman in her late teens or twenties in good health and CMV-seronegative.

The V gene is TRBV27, the J gene TRBJ2-7; 12 nucleotides align to TRBD2. Looked up from germline, CDR1 is MNHEY and CDR2 is SMNVEV (reference sequence). J gave up 3 bases and V 6 bases, and 6 bases lay outside the gene matches. CDR3 length: 15 amino acids. CDR3 amino acids: CASRSLAGGYYEQYF. The CDR3, as DNA: TGTGCCAGCAGAAGTCTAGCGGGAGGGTACTACGAGCAGTACTTC.

CDR3 sequence reads: CASSLTSGRALEQFF. CDR3 nucleotide sequence: TGTGCCAGCAGCTTGACTAGCGGGAGAGCTCTTGAGCAGTTCTTC. The gene calls are TRBV5-5 and TRBJ2-1; TRBD2 matches at 11 bases. CDR1 and CDR2 from the germline V gene are SGHKS and YYEKEE (reference sequence). This CDR3 is built from 15 residues. V dropped 1 base and J dropped 9; count of bases not matched to a gene: 6.

The V call is TRBV28, the J call TRBJ2-2, with 10 bases lining up with TRBD1. Looked up from germline, CDR1 is MDHEN and CDR2 is SYDVKM. CDR3 length: 15 residues. Trimming cost V 7 bases and J 6 bases; bases outside gene matches: 8. This chain's CDR3 is CASNPTGGRAGELFF. CDR3 DNA: TGTGCCAGCAATCCGACAGGGGGCAGGGCCGGGGAGCTGTTTTTT.

V is TRBV7-9 and J is TRBJ2-5, with D possibly being TRBD2 (6 bases). Germline CDR1 and CDR2: SEHNR and FQNEAQ (reference sequence). This CDR3 spans 11 amino acids. V lost 5 bases to trimming and J lost 14 bases, with 15 bases between them. The CDR3 loop reads CASSPRDSPYF. As DNA, the CDR3 is TGTGCCAGCAGCCCCCGGGACTCCCCTTACTTC.

This chain joins TRBV7-8 and TRBJ1-3; D call uncertain. CDR1 and CDR2 from the germline V gene are SGHVS and FQNEAQ. The CDR3 consists of 17 residues. The V and J ends lost 1 base and 0 bases respectively, with 13 bases between them. CDR3 in DNA: TGTGCCAGCAGCTTAGTGGCCGGAGCCGGCTCTGGAAACACCATATATTTT. Residues: CASSLVAGAGSGNTIYF.

The chain combines TRBV29-1 with TRBJ2-3, with 8 nucleotides matching TRBD1. After removal of 7 bases from V and 3 bases from J, the junction contained 6 bases not matched to a gene. Germline CDR1 and CDR2: SQVTM and ANQGSEA. The CDR3 is made up of 13 amino acids. CDR3 loop: CSAQDRVTDTQYF. The CDR3 DNA is TGCAGCGCTCAGGACAGGGTAACAGATACGCAGTATTTT.

This chain joins TRBV5-4 and TRBJ2-1, with 9 bases aligning to TRBD2. The germline gives CDR1 SGHNT, CDR2 YYREEE (reference sequence). The CDR3 is 15 residues long. V lost 3 bases, J lost 5 bases, and 6 bases stayed unmatched. CDR3 loop: CASSSSGRPNNEQFF. The CDR3 DNA follows: TGTGCCAGCAGCTCCAGCGGGAGGCCTAACAATGAGCAGTTCTTC.

The rearrangement uses TRBV10-3 and TRBJ2-7, with 13 bases identical to TRBD2. V lost 5 bases, J lost 3 bases, and 10 bases stayed unmatched. This CDR3 has 17 amino acids. Germline lookup yields CDR1 ENHRY and CDR2 SYGVKD. CDR3 protein: CAISNSVGTSGIYEQYF. Written as DNA, the CDR3 is TGTGCCATCAGTAATTCGGTTGGGACTAGCGGGATCTACGAGCAGTACTTC.

The CDR3 DNA follows: TGTGCCAGCTCACCGGGAGGGACTACCAGCTCCTACGAGCAGTACTTC. It is translated as CASSPGGTTSSYEQYF. The rearrangement joins TRBV18 to TRBJ2-7, with 7 nucleotides matching TRBD2. The CDR3 spans 16 residues. V lost 3 bases to trimming and J lost 0 bases; unmatched junction nucleotides: 8. CDR1 KGHSH and CDR2 LQKENI come from the germline V gene.